This T cell receptor (beta chain) was sequenced during a study of shared clonotypes between healthy human individuals. Sequenced by immunoSEQ multiplex PCR; TCRdb stores in-frame clones only, minus some. This table has approximately 2.4 million clones, almost 96% appearing once. The germline V gene encodes CDR1 MGHDK and CDR2 SYGVNS. The CDR3 contains 16 residues. Deletions cut 4 bases from V and 0 bases from J, with 13 bases between. V is TRBV25-1 and J is TRBJ2-1; D possibly matches TRBD1 or TRBD2 (6 bases each). The receptor's source is a man aged 18 to 29 in good health. Sequencing was performed on naive CD4+ T cells sorted from blood. Subset given: CD45RA+ positively selected. The CDR3 reads CASSAGAGSSYNEQFF. DNA of the CDR3: TGTGCCAGCAGTGCAGGGGCGGGGAGCTCCTACAATGAGCAGTTCTTC.